The TCR delta chain described here comes from a study of gamma-delta T cells after stem cell transplantation. The CDR3 contains 22 residues. Trimming pared 3 bases from V and 0 bases from J, leaving 34 bases between. CDR1 and CDR2 (germline): GEAIGNYY, EKD. For this clone: A much larger clone differs from this one at a single base, so this may be a read error.

TCRdb fed the RT-PCR reads to CATT. The sample lists 2,000 or so delta-chain clones, under 6% occurring once. This chain links TRDV2 with TRDJ1; D is possibly TRDD3 (5 bases). This clonotype was sampled from a human donor. It is not recorded whose cells these are; they may come from a transplant donor. The sample consisted of gamma-delta T cells. The CDR3 coding sequence is TGTGCCTGTGACCCCGTTCGTCCCACCCCGGGGAGAACTCCCGAGGACACCGATAAACTCATCTTT. Translation: CACDPVRPTPGRTPEDTDKLIF.